These 30 T cell receptor beta chains were sequenced from one sample in a study of T cells in Graves' hyperthyroidism and ophthalmopathy (dated by TCRdb to about 2019). Library preparation used multiplex PCR. These reads were obtained on an Illumina HiSeq 2000. Amplification of TCR beta CDR3 regions was carried out from RNA transcripts. The TCR CDR3 was subjected to a first round of RT-PCR using the HTBI primer set and the Qiagen OneStep RT-PCR kit. TCRdb reanalyzed the raw reads on its own, using fastp at Q25 for trimming and MiXCR for clone calling, and kept in-frame beta chains. Rows with a matching CDR3 protein are joined into one entry that keeps the most common DNA and genes. This sample lists around 450,000 distinct CDR3 sequences; more than 15% were detected once. The ten largest clones represent 11% to 15% of the sample. Material: blood. The origin of the receptors is a woman between 18 and 29 years old with Graves' hyperthyroidism.

The chain has TRBV19 and TRBJ1-1; no clear D. In germline, CDR1 is LNHDA, CDR2 SQIVND (reference sequence). Trimming removed 5 bases from V and 6 bases from J, with 19 bases in between. The CDR3 is made up of 15 amino acids. The CDR3, as DNA: TGTGCCAGTAGTCTATCTCGTTACAGAGGAGCTGAAGCTTTCTTT. Protein sequence: CASSLSRYRGAEAFF.

In this sample, this clonotype turned up a few times. The chain is built from TRBV18 and TRBJ2-5; either TRBD1 or TRBD2 may fit D (5 bases each). CDR1 KGHSH and CDR2 LQKENI come from the germline V gene. Trimming stripped 3 bases from V and 5 bases from J, with 16 bases between. The CDR3 runs to 15 residues. The CDR3 DNA follows: TGTGCCAGCTCACCGGGGGATGCGTCTGTCGAGACCCAGTACTTC. Its translation: CASSPGDASVETQYF.

This clonotype has just a few counts. This chain links TRBV10-3 with TRBJ2-5; 9 positions match TRBD1. The germline V gene has CDR1 ENHRY and CDR2 SYGVKD. The junction had 8 bases not matched to a gene; V was cut back by 11 bases and J by 4 bases. This CDR3 has 13 amino acids. For the CDR3, the DNA is TGTGCCGTATCGGTGGACAGGGGAGAGACCCAGTACTTC. Encoded protein: CAVSVDRGETQYF.

This clonotype was detected many times. J is TRBJ1-1 and V is TRBV11-1; D is unclear. Germline V CDR1 and CDR2: SGHAT, FQDESV (reference sequence). The CDR3 is 12 residues long. V lost 1 base, J lost 10 bases, and 10 bases lay in between. Written as DNA, the CDR3 is TGTGCCAGCAGCTTAGGTGGGCGCGGAGCTTTCTTT. Translated, it gives CASSLGGRGAFF.

The J gene is TRBJ2-7, the V gene TRBV27, with D tentatively TRBD1 or TRBD2 (5 bases each). From germline, CDR1 is MNHEY and CDR2 SMNVEV (reference sequence). This CDR3 contains 15 residues. V dropped 5 bases and J dropped 3 bases, with 17 bases sitting between them. The CDR3 DNA follows: TGTGCCAGCAGTATAACCGGGACGGGAAACTACGAGCAGTACTTC. It is translated as CASSITGTGNYEQYF.

V and J are TRBV10-3 and TRBJ2-7; D gene uncertain. CDR3 length: 14 residues. V was clipped by 5 bases and J by 2 bases, with 13 bases between them. The germline V gene has CDR1 ENHRY and CDR2 SYGVKD. The CDR3 DNA reads TGTGCCATCAGTACGGCAGGCGGACCCTACGAGCAGTACTTC. Residues: CAISTAGGPYEQYF.

For this clonotype: Here the CDR3 omits its conserved ending phenylalanine or tryptophan, so a read error is the likely source. V and J are TRBV9 and TRBJ2-7; a possible D gene is TRBD2 (6 bases). The CDR3 spans 15 residues. Trimming stripped 4 bases from V and 0 bases from J, with 14 bases between. Germline V gene lookup returns CDR1 SGDLS and CDR2 YYNGEE. The CDR3 loop is CASSLGEATSYEQYS. CDR3 nucleotide sequence: TGTGCCAGCAGCCTTGGGGAGGCGACCTCCTACGAGCAGTACTCC.

The table lists this clonotype with many counts. J is TRBJ1-1 and V is TRBV7-6, with 7 bases identical to TRBD1. With V trimmed by 8 bases and J by 1 base, 13 bases remained unmatched. The CDR3 sequence is 16 residues long. Germline V lookup: CDR1 SGHVS, CDR2 FNYEAQ. The CDR3 nucleotides are TGTGCCAGCCTCCCCAGCCGGGACAGAAAGAACACTGAAGCTTTCTTT. It codes for CASLPSRDRKNTEAFF.

This clonotype was counted only a few times. V and J are TRBV7-2 and TRBJ2-7; 7 nucleotides line up with TRBD1. The CDR3 sequence is 11 residues long. Germline assignment: CDR1 SGHTA and CDR2 FQGNSA. With 4 bases clipped from V and 7 bases from J, the junction kept 1 base outside the gene matches. The CDR3 region has the DNA TGTGCCAGCAGCTCGGGACAGGAGCAGTACTTC. It encodes CASSSGQEQYF.

The count of this clonotype is one. The gene calls are TRBV7-8 and TRBJ2-4; possible D gene TRBD2, 6 bases. CDR3 length: 15 amino acids. The germline CDR1 and CDR2 sequences are SGHVS and FQNEAQ. V was trimmed by 5 bases and J by 7 bases, leaving 18 bases between them. The CDR3 loop reads CASSPSGTRGNIQYF. The CDR3 bases are TGTGCCAGCAGCCCGTCAGGGACTCGGGGGAACATTCAGTACTTC. The full variable domain, completed using reference TRBV7-8 and TRBJ2-4, is GAGVSQSPRYKVAKRGQDVALRCDPISGHVSLFWYQQALGQGPEFLTYFQNEAQLDKSGLPSDRFFAERPEGSVSTLKIQRTQQEDSAVYLCASSPSGTRGNIQYFGAGTRLSVL.

This clonotype was found many times. Its ends do not fully match the called genes, so a read error is possible. J is TRBJ1-4 and V is TRBV18; D ambiguous. Germline values: CDR1 KGHSH, CDR2 LQKENI. CDR3 size: 14 residues. CDR3 bases: TGTGCCAACTCAACAGAGGCAACTAATGAAAAACTGTTTTTT. This sequence encodes CANSTEATNEKLFF.

V usage is TRBV7-9 and J usage is TRBJ1-4; no reliable D call. V was cut by 5 bases and J by 8 bases, with 12 bases left in between. Per germline, CDR1 SEHNR and CDR2 FQNEAQ (reference sequence). CDR3 size: 13 residues. CDR3 nucleotide sequence: TGTGCCAGCAGCAAATTCTTCGGGGAAAAACTGTTTTTT. It is translated as CASSKFFGEKLFF.

This clonotype was picked up many times. The V call is TRBV20-1, the J call TRBJ2-7; D unclear. The CDR3 consists of 12 residues. V lost 3 bases and J 5 bases, leaving 11 bases between the germline ends. Germline V lookup: CDR1 DFQATT, CDR2 SNEGSKA (reference sequence). The CDR3 DNA sequence: TGCAGTGCTAGCCCCGGGTTCGACGAGCAGTACTTC. It yields the protein CSASPGFDEQYF.

At least ten counts were recorded for this clonotype. The gene calls are TRBV11-2 and TRBJ1-1; perhaps TRBD1 as D (5 bases). Germline V CDR1 and CDR2: SGHAT, FQNNGV. The CDR3 is 13 amino acids. The V gene lost 6 bases and the J gene lost 1 base, with 9 bases spanning the gap. CDR3 nucleotide sequence: TGTGCCAGCAGAGGGGAGGGGAACACTGAAGCTTTCTTT. This translates into CASRGEGNTEAFF.

With regard to this clonotype: This may be a read error, as it is one base from a much larger clone. Likely a read error: the CDR3 ends without its conserved phenylalanine or tryptophan. This chain links TRBV5-5 with TRBJ2-7; 7 bases match TRBD2. The germline V gene has CDR1 SGHKS and CDR2 YYEKEE (reference sequence). The CDR3 consists of 15 residues. The trim removed 4 bases at V and 2 bases at J, leaving 9 bases unmatched. CDR3 DNA: TGTGCCAGCAGCATTCCCCCGGGGACTACCTACGAGCAGTACCTC. It yields the protein CASSIPPGTTYEQYL.

This clonotype has at least ten counts. V and J are TRBV20-1 and TRBJ2-7; D remains ambiguous. The CDR3 contains 13 residues. Germline loops: CDR1 DFQATT, CDR2 SNEGSKA (reference sequence). Trimming removed 5 bases from V and 5 bases from J, with 16 bases in between. The CDR3 sequence is CSAELGWSNEQYF. The CDR3 nucleotides are TGCAGTGCTGAACTCGGGTGGAGTAACGAGCAGTACTTC.

There are many counts of this clonotype. The rearrangement links TRBV5-1 to TRBJ2-7, with TRBD1 identical over 8 bases. From germline, CDR1 is SGHRS and CDR2 YFSETQ. Unmatched junction bases numbered 11, after V lost 0 bases and J lost 3 bases. The length of the CDR3 is 17 residues. The CDR3: CASSLATNDRGFYEQYF. DNA of the CDR3: TGCGCCAGCAGCTTGGCTACTAATGACAGGGGATTCTACGAGCAGTACTTC.

The chain combines TRBV20-1 with TRBJ2-3, with D perhaps matching TRBD1 or TRBD2 (5 bases each). Per germline, CDR1 DFQATT and CDR2 SNEGSKA (reference sequence). V was trimmed by 6 bases and J by 0 bases, leaving 10 bases between them. The CDR3 is 13 amino acids. This CDR3 reads CSAPGRSTDTQYF. The CDR3 DNA follows: TGCAGTGCCCCGGGACGCAGCACAGATACGCAGTATTTT.

This clonotype was observed a few times. One end of the junction is discordant with germline, which a read error may explain. The genes are TRBV7-3 and TRBJ2-2, with 9 bases lining up with TRBD2. There are 19 residues in the CDR3. Germline lookup yields CDR1 SGHTA and CDR2 FQGTGA. The CDR3 reads CASSLMASGNQQLTEELFF. CDR3 bases: TGTGCCAGCAGCTTAATGGCTAGCGGGAACCAACAACTTACCGAGGAGCTGTTTTTT.

This clonotype was recorded many times. V usage is TRBV2 and J usage is TRBJ1-2; the D is unclear. Per the germline V gene, CDR1 is SNHLY and CDR2 is FYNNEI. The CDR3 is made up of 14 amino acids. Trimming cost V 4 bases and J 2 bases, with 11 bases left between them. This CDR3 is CASSARESNYGYTF. As DNA, the CDR3 is TGTGCCAGCAGTGCACGGGAATCCAACTATGGCTACACCTTC.

This clonotype was observed many times. This rearrangement joins TRBV28 to TRBJ2-5; D is undetermined. V lost 3 bases and J 8 bases, leaving 10 bases between the germline ends. CDR3 length equals 12 residues. The V gene's germline CDR1 is MDHEN and CDR2 SYDVKM. This chain's CDR3 is CASSFRSNTQYF. CDR3 bases: TGTGCCAGCAGTTTCCGAAGCAACACCCAGTACTTC.

This clonotype was recorded at least ten times. The chain carries TRBV6-1 and TRBJ1-1; D is undetermined. The CDR3 is made up of 15 amino acids. Trimming left V 0 bases short and J 1 base short, with 9 bases between. Germline CDR1 and CDR2: MNHNS and SASEGT. DNA for the CDR3: TGTGCCAGCAGTGAAGCTCTGGGAGGGAACACTGAAGCTTTCTTT. Its translation: CASSEALGGNTEAFF.

This clonotype was detected ten times or more. The V and J genes are TRBV27 and TRBJ2-5; 9 nucleotides match TRBD1. The CDR3 is 15 residues long. Germline V gives CDR1 MNHEY, CDR2 SMNVEV (reference sequence). V lost 3 bases, J lost 1 base, and 3 bases stayed unmatched. CDR3 protein: CASSLDRGPQETQYF. DNA of the CDR3: TGTGCCAGCAGTTTGGACAGGGGTCCCCAAGAGACCCAGTACTTC.

Turning to this clonotype: A much more abundant neighbour one base away suggests this may be a read error. This rearrangement joins TRBV7-2 to TRBJ2-1; weak D call: TRBD2 (5 bases). Near its end, the DNA agrees better with TRBJ2-7, so the J call may be wrong. The CDR3 totals 15 residues. Looked up from germline, CDR1 is SGHTA and CDR2 is FQGNSA. CDR3: CASSSVGVAYNEQYF. The CDR3 nucleotides read TGTGCCAGCAGCTCCGTGGGAGTCGCCTACAATGAGCAGTACTTC.

This clonotype showed up just a few times. The chain uses TRBV9 and TRBJ2-5; D gene unclear. Germline V CDR1 and CDR2: SGDLS, YYNGEE. Trimming removed 0 bases from V and 1 base from J, with 13 bases in between. The CDR3 totals 16 residues. The CDR3 region is CASSVEVTDPQETQYF. Here the CDR3 DNA reads TGTGCCAGCAGCGTAGAGGTCACGGATCCCCAAGAGACCCAGTACTTC.

This chain uses TRBV29-1 with TRBJ2-3; 8 nucleotides match TRBD2. The germline CDR1 and CDR2 sequences are SQVTM and ANQGSEA. After removal of 6 bases from V and 2 bases from J, the junction contained 10 bases not matched to a gene. The CDR3 is made up of 15 amino acids. The CDR3 DNA is TGCAGCGTCCGTAGGACTAGCAGATACACAGATACGCAGTATTTT. It specifies CSVRRTSRYTDTQYF.

Only a few counts were recorded for this clonotype. This chain links TRBV29-1 with TRBJ2-3; the D is unclear. The CDR3 has 13 amino acids. CDR1 is SQVTM, CDR2 ANQGSEA, per germline. The V and J ends lost 7 bases and 2 bases respectively, with 13 bases between them. CDR3 protein: CSAPAQTTDTQYF. The CDR3 DNA follows: TGCAGCGCCCCGGCCCAAACCACAGATACGCAGTATTTT.

The chain is built from TRBV18 and TRBJ1-3; D is undetermined. Looked up from germline, CDR1 is KGHSH and CDR2 is LQKENI. Trimming shortened V by 3 bases and J by 0 bases, and 18 bases separated the two germline ends. CDR3 size: 18 residues. For the CDR3, the DNA is TGTGCCAGCTCACCGGCTGTCGCCTCTACCTTCTCTGGAAACACCATATATTTT. It encodes CASSPAVASTFSGNTIYF.

With regard to this clonotype: Just one base apart from a much larger clone, this may be a read error. The V call is TRBV29-1, the J call TRBJ2-1; D assignment may be TRBD1 or TRBD2 (5 bases each). The J call is uncertain, as TRBJ2-7 better fits the DNA end. CDR1 and CDR2 (germline): SQVTM, ANQGSEA. CDR3 length: 14 residues. CDR3 coding DNA: TGCAGCGTTAAGAAGGGGAGCTCCTACAATGAGCAGTACTTC. As protein: CSVKKGSSYNEQYF.

This clonotype was recorded a few times. The chain is built from TRBV12-3 or TRBV12-4 and TRBJ1-2; the D gene is possibly TRBD1 (5 bases). Deletions cut 3 bases from V and 2 bases from J, with 28 bases between. There are 20 residues in the CDR3. The CDR3 region has the DNA TGTGCCAGCAGTTTCGTCCGGGGGAGGGCGACCTTCTCGATAAACTATGGCTACACCTTC. Protein sequence: CASSFVRGRATFSINYGYTF.